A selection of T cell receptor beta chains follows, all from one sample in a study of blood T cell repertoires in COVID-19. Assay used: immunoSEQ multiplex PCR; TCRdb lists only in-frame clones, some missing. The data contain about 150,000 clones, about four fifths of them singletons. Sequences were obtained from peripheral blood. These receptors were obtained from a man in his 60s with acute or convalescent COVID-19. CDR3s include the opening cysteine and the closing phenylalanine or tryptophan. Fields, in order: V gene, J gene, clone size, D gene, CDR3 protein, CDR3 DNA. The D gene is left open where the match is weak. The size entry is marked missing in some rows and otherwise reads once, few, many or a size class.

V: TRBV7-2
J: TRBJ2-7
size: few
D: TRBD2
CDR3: CASSLSEAGFGEQYF
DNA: TGTGCCAGCAGCTTAAGTGAAGCGGGGTTCGGCGAGCAGTACTTC

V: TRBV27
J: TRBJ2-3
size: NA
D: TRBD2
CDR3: CASSSYASGSADTQYF
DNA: TGTGCCAGCAGTTCTTATGCTAGCGGGAGCGCAGATACGCAGTATTTT

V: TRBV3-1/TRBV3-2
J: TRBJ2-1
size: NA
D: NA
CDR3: CASSQELQRGEQFF
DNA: TGTGCCAGCAGCCAAGAGCTACAACGGGGAGAGCAGTTCTTC

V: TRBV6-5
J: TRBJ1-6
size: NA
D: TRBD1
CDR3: CASRQGSSYNSPLHF
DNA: TGTGCCAGCAGACAGGGGTCGTCCTATAATTCACCCCTCCACTTT

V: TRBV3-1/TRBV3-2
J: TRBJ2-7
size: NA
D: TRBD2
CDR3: CASSMGGGYEQYF
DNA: TGTGCCAGCAGCATGGGGGGGGGCTACGAGCAGTACTTC

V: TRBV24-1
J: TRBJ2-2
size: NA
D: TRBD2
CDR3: CATGQAGINTGELFF
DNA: TGTGCCACCGGCCAAGCGGGAATAAACACCGGGGAGCTGTTTTTT

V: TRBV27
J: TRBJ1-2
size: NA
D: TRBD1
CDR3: CASSPLGTVYGYTF
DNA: TGTGCCAGCAGCCCCTTGGGGACAGTATATGGCTACACCTTC

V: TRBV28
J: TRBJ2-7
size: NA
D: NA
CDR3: CASSFIGVREQYF
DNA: TGTGCCAGCAGTTTTATAGGGGTCCGAGAGCAGTACTTC

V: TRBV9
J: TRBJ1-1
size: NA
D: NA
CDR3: CASSSAGRPTEAFF
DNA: TGTGCCAGCAGCTCTGCGGGACGGCCCACTGAAGCTTTCTTT

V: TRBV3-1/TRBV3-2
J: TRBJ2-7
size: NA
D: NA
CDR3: CASSQTGGYYEQYF
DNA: TGTGCCAGCAGCCAGACAGGAGGATACTACGAGCAGTACTTC

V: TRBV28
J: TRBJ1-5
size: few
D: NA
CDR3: CASSPAGEGNNQPQHF
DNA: TGTGCCAGCAGTCCCGCGGGGGAGGGGAATAATCAGCCCCAGCATTTT